The 18 T cell receptor beta chains below were found in one sample sequenced in a study of control samples from healthy donors and cancer patients. Clones were sequenced by immunoSEQ multiplex PCR, and TCRdb holds only the in-frame ones, with some missing. Among roughly 130,000 clones, around 93% were seen once, and the ten largest hold approximately 8.6%. Sequencing was performed on blood. The receptors shown here come from a man aged 18 to 30 in good health.

This clone was recorded only once. The chain carries TRBV27 and TRBJ1-1, with no clear D. Trimming cost V 5 bases and J 0 bases, with 7 bases left between them. CDR1 and CDR2 (germline): MNHEY, SMNVEV (reference sequence). This CDR3 region has 13 residues. DNA of the CDR3: TGTGCCAGCAGTCCGCCCATGAACACTGAAGCTTTCTTT. Translating it yields CASSPPMNTEAFF.

The rearrangement joins TRBV5-1 to TRBJ2-1; 9 bases fit TRBD2. The CDR3 is made up of 18 amino acids. V shed 4 bases and J 4 bases; nucleotides not matched to a gene: 15. Germline V gives CDR1 SGHRS, CDR2 YFSETQ. The CDR3 reads CASSPAGGGAVSYNEQFF. In DNA, the CDR3 is TGCGCCAGCAGCCCCGCGGGCGGGGGGGCGGTCAGTTACAATGAGCAGTTCTTC.

The V and J genes are TRBV30 and TRBJ2-5; 8 bases are a match to TRBD2. V lost 5 bases, J lost 7 bases, and 9 bases stayed unmatched. The germline V gene has CDR1 GTSNPN and CDR2 SVGIG (reference sequence). The CDR3 contains 13 residues. CDR3 in amino acids: CAWGLRGGMTQYF. The CDR3 DNA is TGTGCCTGGGGGCTTCGGGGGGGCATGACCCAGTACTTC.

This sequence joins TRBV5-1 and TRBJ1-4; D possibly corresponds to TRBD1 (5 bases). V dropped 4 bases and J dropped 7 bases, with 14 bases sitting between them. This CDR3 has 14 residues. Germline loops: CDR1 SGHRS, CDR2 YFSETQ. The CDR3 spells CASSAGSKGEKLFF. In nucleotides, the CDR3 is TGCGCCAGCAGCGCAGGGAGCAAGGGTGAAAAACTGTTTTTT.

CDR3 protein: CASSIPGNSPLHF. Here the CDR3 DNA reads TGTGCCAGCAGCATACCCGGGAATTCACCCCTCCACTTT. V and J are TRBV5-4 and TRBJ1-6, with no clear D. This CDR3 comprises 13 residues. V was shortened by 4 bases and J by 7 bases, with 9 bases between the two germline ends. Germline V CDR1 and CDR2: SGHNT, YYREEE (reference sequence). The full variable domain, in which reference TRBV5-4 and TRBJ1-6 provide the parts outside the CDR3, is ETGVTQSPTHLIKTRGQQVTLRCSSQSGHNTVSWYQQALGQGPQFIFQYYREEENGRGNFPPRFSGLQFPNYSSELNVNALELDDSALYLCASSIPGNSPLHFGNGTRLTVT.

The chain joins TRBV10-1 to TRBJ2-3; no reliable D call. With 3 bases removed from V and 2 bases from J, the gap between germline ends came to 9 bases. Germline-derived CDR1 and CDR2 are WNHNN and SYGVQD (reference sequence). CDR3 length equals 14 residues. This CDR3 is CASSEKSNTDTQYF. DNA for the CDR3: TGCGCCAGCAGTGAAAAAAGTAACACAGATACGCAGTATTTT.

This rearrangement joins TRBV18 to TRBJ1-5; unclear D gene. The CDR3 has 14 residues. The V gene lost 2 bases and the J gene lost 2 bases, with 7 bases spanning the gap. The germline gives CDR1 KGHSH, CDR2 LQKENI. CDR3: CASSPTDGNQPQHF. The CDR3 DNA reads as TGTGCCAGCTCACCAACGGACGGCAATCAGCCCCAGCATTTT.

This chain connects TRBV7-8 to TRBJ2-1; possibly TRBD1 for D (6 bases). Germline V CDR1 and CDR2: SGHVS, FQNEAQ. The CDR3 has 13 residues. V lost 5 bases and J lost 8, with 13 bases in between. This chain's CDR3 is CASSLHRVDEQFF. The DNA for the CDR3 is TGTGCCAGCAGCCTACACAGGGTGGATGAGCAGTTCTTC.

This sequence joins TRBV15 and TRBJ1-2; no clear D gene. Trimming shortened V by 4 bases and J by 0 bases, and 9 bases separated the two germline ends. Germline CDR1 and CDR2: LNHNV and YYDKDF (reference sequence). The CDR3 sequence is 14 residues long. The CDR3 loop is CATSMDPTNYGYTF. CDR3 sequence (DNA): TGTGCCACCAGCATGGACCCTACTAACTATGGCTACACCTTC.

In this sample, this clone is medium-sized. CDR3 coding DNA: TGTGCCAGCAGTTACTCGCAGGGGGCCGGCGATGGCTACACCTTC. It yields the protein CASSYSQGAGDGYTF. The chain uses TRBV6-5 and TRBJ1-2, with TRBD1 matching over 8 bases. Germline V gene data show CDR1 as MNHEY and CDR2 as SVGAGI. The CDR3 length is 15 residues. With 0 bases clipped from V and 6 bases from J, the junction kept 6 bases outside the gene matches.

As to this clone: The identical CDR3 is also encoded by other nucleotide sequences in the sample. The chain couples TRBV12-3 or TRBV12-4 to TRBJ1-5, with D unclear. The V end was cut by 0 bases, the J end by 7 bases, with 4 bases between. The CDR3 consists of 12 residues. CDR3 bases: TGTGCCAGCAGTTTAGCAGGGCAGCCCCAGCATTTT. Residues: CASSLAGQPQHF.

The rearrangement links TRBV24-1 to TRBJ1-5, with D unresolved. Germline CDR1 reads KGHDR; CDR2 reads SFDVKD. There are 13 residues in the CDR3. V was pared by 9 bases and J by 4 bases, with 12 bases between. The CDR3 coding sequence is TGTGCCACCGCTTCGGACGGGAATCAGCCCCAGCATTTT. Translation: CATASDGNQPQHF.

The chain is built from TRBV19 and TRBJ2-3; D unresolved. The V end lost 0 bases, the J end lost 6 bases, and 7 bases lay between the germline ends. Germline CDR1 and CDR2: LNHDA and SQIVND (reference sequence). This CDR3 comprises 13 residues. Here the CDR3 reads CASSIEQLDTQYF. CDR3 in DNA: TGTGCCAGTAGTATAGAACAGCTGGATACGCAGTATTTT. The full variable domain, with the rest looked up from reference TRBV19 and TRBJ2-3, is DGGITQSPKYLFRKEGQNVTLSCEQNLNHDAMYWYRQDPGQGLRLIYYSQIVNDFQKGDIAEGYSVSREKKESFPLTVTSAQKNPTAFYLCASSIEQLDTQYFGPGTRLTVL.

The V gene is TRBV7-3, the J gene TRBJ2-5, with D tentatively TRBD2 (6 bases). Germline CDR1 SGHTA, CDR2 FQGTGA. V shed 4 bases and J shed 5 bases, with 17 bases lying between them. CDR3 length: 15 residues. This chain's CDR3 is CASSSRPGVRETQYF. CDR3 sequence (DNA): TGTGCCAGCAGCTCCCGCCCGGGGGTTCGGGAGACCCAGTACTTC.

In this sample, this clone turned up a few times. The chain employs TRBV30 and TRBJ1-2; D remains ambiguous. Germline V gives CDR1 GTSNPN, CDR2 SVGIG (reference sequence). This CDR3 is 16 amino acids long. V was cut by 0 bases and J by 1 base, with 15 bases left in between. The CDR3 loop is CAWSVVWQRHNYGYTF. DNA for the CDR3: TGTGCCTGGAGTGTAGTATGGCAGCGGCATAACTATGGCTACACCTTC.

This chain links TRBV10-2 with TRBJ1-2; maybe TRBD1 (5 bases). Germline CDR1 WSHSY, CDR2 SAAADI. The V and J ends lost 2 bases and 4 bases respectively, with 5 bases between them. CDR3 length equals 12 residues. In DNA, the CDR3 is TGCGCCAGCAGTGAGGACAGCTATGGCTACACCTTC. It yields the protein CASSEDSYGYTF.

V usage is TRBV4-1 and J usage is TRBJ1-3; D not resolved. Trimming stripped 4 bases from V and 4 bases from J, with 17 bases between. This CDR3 region has 16 residues. Germline V gives CDR1 MGHRA, CDR2 YSYEKL. This CDR3 is CASSPDRQDWGNTIYF. The CDR3 bases are TGCGCCAGCAGCCCAGATCGGCAGGACTGGGGAAACACCATATATTTT.

The chain combines TRBV10-3 with TRBJ1-3; unclear D gene. The CDR3 is 12 residues long. CDR1 and CDR2 (germline): ENHRY, SYGVKD. V lost 0 bases to trimming and J lost 4 bases, with 1 base between them. This chain's CDR3 is CAISESGNTIYF. CDR3 sequence (DNA): TGTGCCATCAGTGAGTCCGGAAACACCATATATTTT.